A single sample gave rise to the 5 T cell receptor beta chains below, sequenced in a study of shared clonotypes between healthy human individuals. Only in-frame clones appear in the TCRdb table, and some are missing; sequencing was by immunoSEQ multiplex PCR. Of 400,000 or so clones in the sample, 90% to 98% were seen once. The specimen sequenced was memory CD8+ T cells sorted from blood. Subset: CD45RO+ cells pooled with CCR7-negative TemRA cells. These receptors all stem from a man aged 25-40 years in good health.

Here the CDR3 reads CASIGGYEQYF. The CDR3 nucleotides are TGTGCCAGCATTGGGGGTTACGAGCAGTACTTC. This chain uses TRBV28 with TRBJ2-7, with D perhaps assigned TRBD1 or TRBD2 (5 bases each). The CDR3 is 11 amino acids. CDR1 MDHEN and CDR2 SYDVKM come from the germline V gene. Trimming took off 7 bases at V and 4 bases at J, with 8 bases between the two ends.

This chain uses TRBV28 with TRBJ2-1, with D possibly being TRBD1 or TRBD2 (5 bases each). Looked up from germline, CDR1 is MDHEN and CDR2 is SYDVKM. V was trimmed by 7 bases and J by 1 base, leaving 23 bases between them. This CDR3 spans 18 amino acids. CDR3 residues: CASIYAGASLRSYNEQFF. The CDR3 DNA is TGTGCCAGCATCTACGCTGGGGCTAGCCTTCGATCCTACAATGAGCAGTTCTTC.

This clone was seen a single time. This rearrangement joins TRBV29-1 to TRBJ2-4; 8 nucleotides agree with TRBD1. The CDR3 runs 11 residues. The V gene's germline CDR1 is SQVTM and CDR2 ANQGSEA. V lost 7 bases, J lost 7 bases, and 3 bases stayed unmatched. In nucleotides, the CDR3 is TGCAGCGGAAGGACAGGGAACATTCAGTACTTC. This sequence encodes CSGRTGNIQYF.

V and J are TRBV9 and TRBJ2-2, with 7 bases that match TRBD2. Per germline, CDR1 SGDLS and CDR2 YYNGEE. V lost 2 bases and J lost 7; bases outside the gene matches: 14. There are 17 residues in the CDR3. The CDR3 protein is CASSVQPGLPFGGELFF. Here the CDR3 DNA reads TGTGCCAGCAGCGTGCAACCGGGACTACCATTTGGCGGGGAGCTGTTTTTT.

Concerning this clone: In the same sample, other DNA sequences code for this CDR3. The chain joins TRBV5-1 to TRBJ2-5; 11 bases agree with TRBD2. V shed 1 base and J 5 bases; nucleotides not matched to a gene: 1. The CDR3 sequence is 14 residues long. Per the germline V gene, CDR1 is SGHRS and CDR2 is YFSETQ. This chain's CDR3 is CASSLTSGSETQYF. CDR3 in DNA: TGCGCCAGCAGCTTGACTAGCGGGAGTGAGACCCAGTACTTC.